The 19 T cell receptor beta chains listed next were all sequenced from one sample in a study of cytomegalovirus exposure and HLA in healthy donors. PCR primers comprised 60 Vbeta and 13 Jbeta primers. Using immunoSEQ multiplex PCR, the repertoire was profiled, and TCRdb retains in-frame clones only, with some absent. The table records about 150,000 clones, 55% to 70% of them present only once. The sample was PBMCs. The receptor source for this set is a woman aged 55-75 years in good health and CMV-seropositive.

The chain employs TRBV7-2 and TRBJ2-7, with D possibly being TRBD1 (6 bases). V was pared by 1 base and J by 6 bases, with 13 bases between. Germline-derived CDR1 and CDR2 are SGHTA and FQGNSA. The CDR3 extends over 14 amino acids. The CDR3 bases are TGTGCCAGCAGCTTAGGTGGGGACAAAAGCGAGCAGTACTTC. It translates to CASSLGGDKSEQYF.

This rearrangement joins TRBV7-2 to TRBJ2-1; TRBD2 might be the D (6 bases). Trimming took 2 bases from V and 8 from J, leaving 19 bases between them. The germline V gene has CDR1 SGHTA and CDR2 FQGNSA. This CDR3 comprises 16 residues. The CDR3 is CASSLKSLAPVDEQFF. The CDR3 DNA follows: TGTGCCAGCAGCTTAAAGTCCCTAGCGCCGGTCGATGAGCAGTTCTTC.

The chain is built from TRBV29-1 and TRBJ2-7; no firm D call. CDR3 length: 10 amino acids. The germline V gene has CDR1 SQVTM and CDR2 ANQGSEA. V lost 7 bases to trimming and J lost 4 bases, with 8 bases between them. CDR3 sequence reads: CSGLGYEQYF. CDR3 DNA sequence: TGCAGCGGTCTCGGGTACGAGCAGTACTTC.

The table lists this clone with a few counts. This chain connects TRBV5-1 to TRBJ1-1; D not resolved. Germline CDR1 is SGHRS and CDR2 is YFSETQ. This CDR3 is built from 14 residues. V was cut by 0 bases and J by 1 base, with 7 bases left in between. This chain's CDR3 is CASSLDRSNTEAFF. CDR3 nucleotide sequence: TGCGCCAGCAGCTTGGACAGATCGAACACTGAAGCTTTCTTT.

V and J are TRBV6-1 and TRBJ2-7; 13 positions match TRBD2. This CDR3 is 14 amino acids long. V was clipped by 7 bases and J by 10 bases; unmatched bases: 10. The germline V gene encodes CDR1 MNHNS and CDR2 SASEGT. Written as DNA, the CDR3 is TGTGCCAGCACTCCCACAGGACTAGCGGGAGATCAGTACTTC. Its protein is CASTPTGLAGDQYF.

V is TRBV2 and J is TRBJ2-7; D might be TRBD2 (6 bases). Germline V gene sequence: CDR1 SNHLY, CDR2 FYNNEI. The length of the CDR3 is 12 residues. V dropped 2 bases and J dropped 7 bases, with 9 bases sitting between them. The CDR3, as DNA: TGTGCCAGCAGTGAACAGGCGGGAGAGCAGTACTTC. Translating gives CASSEQAGEQYF.

The chain links TRBV28 to TRBJ2-1, with D unresolved. Deletions cut 5 bases from V and 12 bases from J, with 20 bases between. The length of the CDR3 is 14 residues. Germline CDR1 is MDHEN and CDR2 is SYDVKM. CDR3 nucleotides: TGTGCCAGCAGTCCCCATGCCCACGGTTTAAGGCAGTTCTTC. It specifies CASSPHAHGLRQFF.

The chain couples TRBV5-8 to TRBJ2-6, with 12 positions matching TRBD2. J gave up 4 bases and V 2 bases, and 10 bases lay outside the gene matches. Germline assignment: CDR1 SGHTS and CDR2 YDEGEE. The length of the CDR3 is 19 residues. CDR3 sequence: CASSFGGLAGGLGANVLTF. CDR3 bases: TGTGCCAGCAGCTTCGGGGGCCTAGCGGGAGGGTTAGGGGCCAACGTCCTGACTTTC.

In its sample, this clone was seen once. The V and J genes are TRBV10-2 and TRBJ1-2; weak D call: TRBD1 (6 bases). The CDR3 has 15 residues. Germline V gene lookup returns CDR1 WSHSY and CDR2 SAAADI. V lost 2 bases, J lost 3 bases, and 13 bases lay in between. The DNA of the CDR3 is TGCGCCAGCAGTGAGATCACAGGGCTTGACTATGGCTACACCTTC. The encoded protein is CASSEITGLDYGYTF.

The chain combines TRBV5-4 with TRBJ1-6; 8 bases are shared with TRBD1. CDR1 is SGHNT, CDR2 YYREEE, per germline (reference sequence). The CDR3 sequence is 16 residues long. J was trimmed by 7 bases and V by 0 bases; bases with no gene match: 6. CDR3 residues: CASSLGGTGWNSPLHF. In DNA form, the CDR3 reads TGTGCCAGCAGCTTGGGCGGGACAGGCTGGAATTCACCCCTCCACTTT.

The CDR3 sequence: CSVGGGGGYTF. CDR3 sequence (DNA): TGCAGCGTTGGCGGGGGCGGGGGCTACACCTTC. The rearrangement joins TRBV29-1 to TRBJ1-2, with D maybe TRBD1 (6 bases). The V and J ends lost 4 bases and 8 bases respectively, with 11 bases between them. Germline assignment: CDR1 SQVTM and CDR2 ANQGSEA. The CDR3 extends over 11 amino acids.

The chain is built from TRBV28 and TRBJ1-2; 10 bases agree with TRBD1. V was pared by 5 bases and J by 12 bases, with 6 bases of the junction left unmatched. This CDR3 is built from 12 residues. Germline V gene data show CDR1 as MDHEN and CDR2 as SYDVKM. CDR3 protein: CASSPGQGTNTF. The CDR3 coding sequence is TGTGCCAGCAGTCCGGGACAGGGGACCAACACCTTC.

V usage is TRBV14 and J usage is TRBJ2-2; TRBD1 is a possible D gene (6 bases). The CDR3 extends over 18 amino acids. V was pared by 4 bases and J by 3 bases, with 21 bases between. Germline assignment: CDR1 SGHDN and CDR2 FVKESK. CDR3 in amino acids: CASSPLDSRGGYTGELFF. The CDR3 DNA follows: TGTGCCAGCAGCCCCCTTGATAGCAGGGGCGGATACACCGGGGAGCTGTTTTTT.

The genes are TRBV29-1 and TRBJ2-7; D perhaps matches TRBD1 (6 bases). Per the germline V gene, CDR1 is SQVTM and CDR2 is ANQGSEA. The CDR3 contains 12 residues. The germline V and J ends were trimmed by 8 bases and 0 bases, with 11 bases remaining between them. The CDR3 spells CSTRDNSYEQYF. In nucleotides, the CDR3 is TGCAGCACCCGGGACAACTCCTACGAGCAGTACTTC.

The gene calls are TRBV4-2 and TRBJ1-2; 10 bases line up with TRBD1. This CDR3 spans 17 amino acids. In germline, CDR1 is LGHNA, CDR2 YNFKEQ. Trimming took 2 bases from V and 6 from J; bases not matched to a gene: 12. DNA for the CDR3: TGTGCCAGCAGCCAACGACAGGGGGCGGCGAGTGGGGATGGCTACACCTTC. As protein: CASSQRQGAASGDGYTF.

The V gene is TRBV6-5, the J gene TRBJ2-1, with TRBD2 as a possible D gene (5 bases). V was clipped by 5 bases and J by 5 bases, with 13 bases between them. Germline V gives CDR1 MNHEY, CDR2 SVGAGI. The CDR3 extends over 14 amino acids. DNA for the CDR3: TGTGCCAGCAGTAGTGGACTCGGTCACAATGAGCAGTTCTTC. Its translation is CASSSGLGHNEQFF.

The V gene is TRBV28, the J gene TRBJ1-5; 7 bases match TRBD1. J lost 4 bases, V lost 8 bases, and 14 bases had no gene match. The length of the CDR3 is 16 residues. The germline V gene encodes CDR1 MDHEN and CDR2 SYDVKM. The CDR3 sequence is CASLEDREEVNQPQHF. The CDR3 DNA follows: TGTGCCAGCCTGGAAGACAGGGAAGAGGTGAATCAGCCCCAGCATTTT.

This chain connects TRBV6-1 to TRBJ1-5; 7 nucleotides align to TRBD1. V was clipped by 6 bases and J by 3 bases; unmatched bases: 5. This CDR3 is built from 14 residues. In germline, CDR1 is MNHNS, CDR2 SASEGT. The CDR3 region has the DNA TGTGCCAGCAGGGGACAGCAAAACAATCAGCCCCAGCATTTT. Translated, it gives CASRGQQNNQPQHF.

The rearrangement links TRBV28 to TRBJ2-5, with 8 nucleotides matching TRBD1. Matching the DNA end better, TRBJ2-7 makes the J call doubtful. The V gene's germline CDR1 is MDHEN and CDR2 SYDVKM. The CDR3 totals 14 residues. DNA of the CDR3: TGTGCCAGCAGTTTATCGGACAGGGTCTACGAGCAGTACTTC. Its translation is CASSLSDRVYEQYF.